This TCR beta chain was found in a study of blood T cell repertoires in COVID-19. As for the study in general: Nucleic acid was either cDNA or gDNA, and it came from T cells, B-cell-depleted T cells, or PBMCs.

Clones were sequenced by immunoSEQ multiplex PCR, and TCRdb holds only the in-frame ones, with some missing. The table lists 20,000 or so clones, roughly 88% of them singletons. CDR3 length: 14 residues. Trimming shortened V by 1 base and J by 2 bases, and 8 bases separated the two germline ends. The germline gives CDR1 MGHDK, CDR2 SYGVNS. The receptor was derived from a human donor in a cohort sampled during active COVID-19. Sequencing input: peripheral blood. This sequence joins TRBV25-1 and TRBJ2-5, with D perhaps matching TRBD2 (5 bases). The CDR3, as DNA: TGTGCCAGCAGTGAATTCCGGGGACAAGAGACCCAGTACTTC. Amino acids: CASSEFRGQETQYF.